The 2 T cell receptor beta chains below all came from one sample that was sequenced in a study of blood T cells in healthy people across ages. With a J-beta primer mix and a sample-barcoded 5' primer, a second PCR ran roughly 7 to 11 cycles. MiXCR was run by TCRdb on the 5' RACE reads, yielding one entry per CDR3 protein. The data show hundreds of thousands of distinct CDR3 sequences, with about 30% seen just once and 17% held by the top ten. Sequencing was carried out using blood. Receptor source: a woman of 80 years or more in good health.

About this clonotype: Possible read error: a much larger clone is one base away. The gene calls are TRBV6-1 and TRBJ1-2, with D hard to call. The germline V and J ends were trimmed by 2 bases and 8 bases, with 9 bases remaining between them. There are 12 residues in the CDR3. CDR1 and CDR2 from the germline V gene are MNHNS and SASEGT. The CDR3 sequence is CASSEWVSGYTF. CDR3 nucleotides: TGTGCCAGCAGTGAATGGGTGTCGGGCTACACCTTC.

This chain links TRBV11-2 with TRBJ2-1, with TRBD2 matching over 10 bases. This CDR3 spans 14 amino acids. Germline V gene sequence: CDR1 SGHAT, CDR2 FQNNGV. The J segment lost 13 bases and the V segment lost 10 bases, leaving 16 bases of the junction unmatched. CDR3 residues: CATTSGLAEETQFF. CDR3 bases: TGTGCCACCACCTCCGGACTAGCGGAAGAGACCCAGTTCTTC.